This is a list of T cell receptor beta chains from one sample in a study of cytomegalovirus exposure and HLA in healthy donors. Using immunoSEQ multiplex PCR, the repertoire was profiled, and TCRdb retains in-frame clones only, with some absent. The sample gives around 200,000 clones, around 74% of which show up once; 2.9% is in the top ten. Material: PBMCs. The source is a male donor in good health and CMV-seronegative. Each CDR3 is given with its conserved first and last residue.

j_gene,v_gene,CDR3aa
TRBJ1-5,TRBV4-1,CASSPTSDTPGVGNQPQHF
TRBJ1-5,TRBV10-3,CAISDSGRSNQPQHF
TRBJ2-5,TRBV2,CASSAGGMHF
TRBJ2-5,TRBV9,CASSPGGQETQYF
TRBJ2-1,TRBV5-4,CASMDWSSYNEQFF
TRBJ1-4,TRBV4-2,CASSWGGKEKLFF
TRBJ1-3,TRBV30,CAWSVQSGNTIYF
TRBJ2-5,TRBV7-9,CASSFGLAGSYQETQYF
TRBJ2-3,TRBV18,CASSPPSTQYTDTQYF
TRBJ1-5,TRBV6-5,CASSYSRGNQPQHF
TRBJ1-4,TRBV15,CATSRVGGDNEKLFF
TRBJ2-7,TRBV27,CASGTGTYEQYF
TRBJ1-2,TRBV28,CASRTGMDGYTF
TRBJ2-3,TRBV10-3,CAIGRTSGGTDTQYF
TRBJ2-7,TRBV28,CASSPRGGGYEQYF
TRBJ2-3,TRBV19,CASSIDRALLTDTQYF
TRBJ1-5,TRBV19,CASSLFTGTASNQPQHF
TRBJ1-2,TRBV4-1,CASSQDGRNYGYTF
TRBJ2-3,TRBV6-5,CASSSLAGATDTQYF
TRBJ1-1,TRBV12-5,CASGLIQGRNTEAFF
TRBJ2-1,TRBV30,CAWSVGGFVQFF
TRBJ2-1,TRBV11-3,CASSPGGSYNEQFF
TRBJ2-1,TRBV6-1,CASSESAGSSYNEQFF
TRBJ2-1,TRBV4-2,CASSQKRDTYYNEQFF
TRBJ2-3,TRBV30,CAWKGPSGSRGTDTQYF
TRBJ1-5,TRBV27,CASSSYRGNGNQPQHF
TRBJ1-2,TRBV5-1,CASSPIGQGGGYTF
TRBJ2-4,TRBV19,CASSIARTGSGGNIQYF
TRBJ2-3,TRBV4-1,CASSQEVKTSGRRQRDTQYF
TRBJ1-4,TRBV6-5,CASSYSGQNEKLFF
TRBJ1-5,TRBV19,CASSIGQGSNQPQHF
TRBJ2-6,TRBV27,CASAGANVLTF
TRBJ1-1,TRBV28,CAITPGRGAEAFF
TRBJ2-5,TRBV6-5,CASSYLAAQETQYF
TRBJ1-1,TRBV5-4,CASSLQGNTEAFF
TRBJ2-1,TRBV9,CASSPWTSGINEQFF
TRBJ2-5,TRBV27,CASRAVGTQYF
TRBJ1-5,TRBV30,CAWDRGPNQPQHF
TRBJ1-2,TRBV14,CASSQDGTGGSYGYTF
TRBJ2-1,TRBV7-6,CASSDPRRGGGSNEQFF
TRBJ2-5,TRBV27,CASSLTKLWETQYF
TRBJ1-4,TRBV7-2,CASSPRGGVDEKLFF
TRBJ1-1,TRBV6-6,CASSYPGQVNTEAFF
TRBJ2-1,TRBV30,CAWSGGNTYNEQFF
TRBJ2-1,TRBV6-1,CASSELADTYNEQFF
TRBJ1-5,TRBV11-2,CASSLSGTGYQPQHF